One and the same sample provided the 28 T cell receptor beta chains below, sequenced in a study of neoadjuvant anti-PD-1 for oral cavity cancer. TCRdb's copy holds only in-frame clones and misses some; the assay was immunoSEQ multiplex PCR. Of tens of thousands of clones in the sample, roughly 30% were seen once. Time point here: after neoadjuvant nivolumab, at surgical resection. The specimen comprised tumor tissue, sampled after nivolumab (anti-PD-1) treatment. These receptors all come from a person aged 40-85 years with oral cavity squamous cell carcinoma.

This clone was detected only a few times. This chain uses TRBV28 with TRBJ2-5; D is possibly TRBD1 or TRBD2 (5 bases each). The CDR3 extends over 17 amino acids. The V gene's germline CDR1 is MDHEN and CDR2 SYDVKM. Trimming took off 6 bases at V and 9 bases at J, with 29 bases between the two ends. CDR3 amino acids: CASSPGQGRAVQGAQYF. CDR3 DNA sequence: TGTGCCAGCAGCCCGGGGCAGGGTAGAGCGGTCCAAGGGGCCCAGTACTTC.

The V gene is TRBV27, the J gene TRBJ1-3, with D tentatively TRBD1 (5 bases). The germline CDR1 and CDR2 sequences are MNHEY and SMNVEV (reference sequence). With 3 bases removed from V and 0 bases from J, the gap between germline ends came to 9 bases. CDR3 length: 15 residues. CDR3 amino acids: CASSLAGLSGNTIYF. CDR3 DNA: TGTGCCAGCAGTTTGGCAGGGCTCTCTGGAAACACCATATATTTT.

This rearrangement joins TRBV5-8 to TRBJ2-5; TRBD1 aligns across 7 bases. Trimming removed 0 bases from V and 5 bases from J; junction bases left unmatched: 13. This CDR3 has 17 residues. Germline lookup yields CDR1 SGHTS and CDR2 YDEGEE. This CDR3 reads CASSLALRGIEGETQYF. DNA for the CDR3: TGTGCCAGCAGCTTGGCCCTCAGGGGGATTGAAGGGGAGACCCAGTACTTC.

The chain carries TRBV6-1 and TRBJ2-2; D is unclear. Germline V gene sequence: CDR1 MNHNS, CDR2 SASEGT. The CDR3 is made up of 13 amino acids. V gave up 5 bases and J gave up 4 bases, with 8 bases separating them. Written as DNA, the CDR3 is TGTGCCAGCAGTTATGGGATCACCGGGGAGCTGTTTTTT. Translated: CASSYGITGELFF.

The chain uses TRBV19 and TRBJ1-2; D is uncertain. Germline V gives CDR1 LNHDA, CDR2 SQIVND (reference sequence). V was trimmed by 5 bases and J by 6 bases, leaving 16 bases between them. This CDR3 is 14 amino acids long. The CDR3 loop reads CASSRQPGPNGYTF. The CDR3 coding sequence is TGTGCCAGTAGTCGGCAGCCTGGCCCCAATGGCTACACCTTC.

The chain has TRBV27 and TRBJ2-1, with 8 bases that match TRBD2. Germline lookup yields CDR1 MNHEY and CDR2 SMNVEV (reference sequence). The CDR3 covers 16 residues. The ends lost 2 bases at V and 12 bases at J; junction bases unmatched: 15. The DNA for the CDR3 is TGTGCCAGCAGTTTACCCCCGGTAGATAGCGGGACCCTGCAGTTCTTC. Protein product: CASSLPPVDSGTLQFF.

This clone was counted between two and nine times. The CDR3 protein is CASSPRLASMAETQYF. The CDR3 nucleotides read TGTGCCAGCAGCCCGCGACTAGCTTCGATGGCAGAGACCCAGTACTTC. The rearrangement links TRBV7-7 to TRBJ2-5; 7 bases agree with TRBD2. Germline CDR1 and CDR2: SSHAT and FNYEAQ (reference sequence). V was pared by 5 bases and J by 4 bases, with 13 bases of the junction left unmatched. The CDR3 is made up of 16 amino acids.

This chain links TRBV7-9 with TRBJ2-1; D might be TRBD1 or TRBD2, each matching 5 bases. Germline V CDR1 and CDR2: SEHNR, FQNEAQ (reference sequence). This CDR3 has 14 residues. Trimming took 5 bases from V and 6 from J, leaving 14 bases between them. This CDR3 reads CASSPEGTANEQFF. DNA for the CDR3: TGTGCCAGCAGCCCAGAGGGGACGGCCAATGAGCAGTTCTTC.

This clone was recorded a few times. The chain couples TRBV30 to TRBJ1-1; possibly TRBD1 for D (5 bases). V lost 2 bases and J 7 bases, leaving 14 bases between the germline ends. Germline loops: CDR1 GTSNPN, CDR2 SVGIG (reference sequence). This CDR3 region has 13 residues. CDR3 loop: CAWSPMGDLEAFF. The CDR3 nucleotides are TGTGCCTGGAGTCCTATGGGGGATCTTGAAGCTTTCTTT.

This clone was detected a few times. The chain joins TRBV6-1 to TRBJ1-1; D remains ambiguous. Germline V gives CDR1 MNHNS, CDR2 SASEGT. The germline V and J ends were trimmed by 4 bases and 3 bases, with 12 bases remaining between them. The CDR3 loop spans 14 amino acids. CDR3 DNA sequence: TGTGCCAGCAGTGGATTACAAGTTTACACTGAAGCTTTCTTT. It is translated as CASSGLQVYTEAFF.

J is TRBJ1-2 and V is TRBV6-1; the D gene is possibly TRBD1 (5 bases). Germline V gene data show CDR1 as MNHNS and CDR2 as SASEGT. Trimming left V 1 base short and J 8 bases short, with 8 bases between. The CDR3 has 12 residues. The CDR3 DNA reads TGTGCCAGCAGTGAAGGGGGGGGAGGCTACACCTTC. Translating gives CASSEGGGGYTF.

This clone was picked up a small number of times. The chain carries TRBV5-4 and TRBJ1-1, with D perhaps TRBD1 (6 bases). Germline-derived CDR1 and CDR2 are SGHNT and YYREEE (reference sequence). V was trimmed by 4 bases and J by 0 bases, leaving 13 bases between them. The CDR3 is made up of 15 amino acids. The CDR3 bases are TGTGCCAGCAGCACGACAGGCAACATGAACACTGAAGCTTTCTTT. Protein: CASSTTGNMNTEAFF.

This clone has just a few counts. The chain combines TRBV28 with TRBJ2-3; 8 bases fit TRBD2. Germline assignment: CDR1 MDHEN and CDR2 SYDVKM. V gave up 5 bases and J gave up 0 bases; unmatched junction bases: 10. CDR3 length: 17 amino acids. The CDR3 DNA reads as TGTGCCAGCAGTACGGGGGGGGTAGGAACTAGCACAGATACGCAGTATTTT. Protein product: CASSTGGVGTSTDTQYF.

This chain connects TRBV14 to TRBJ2-1; D not resolved. This CDR3 spans 15 amino acids. V lost 2 bases and J 0 bases, leaving 8 bases between the germline ends. The germline V gene has CDR1 SGHDN and CDR2 FVKESK. The CDR3 DNA is TGTGCCAGCAGCCAACTGGGAAGCTCCTACAATGAGCAGTTCTTC. Translating gives CASSQLGSSYNEQFF.

This clone was detected a few times. The chain recombines TRBV30 with TRBJ2-7, with D tentatively TRBD1 or TRBD2 (5 bases each). Germline V CDR1 and CDR2: GTSNPN, SVGIG (reference sequence). This CDR3 comprises 14 residues. V dropped 4 bases and J dropped 1 base, with 14 bases sitting between them. Written as DNA, the CDR3 is TGTGCCTGGACTGAGGGGTCCGCTTCCTACGAGCAGTACTTC. This gives the protein CAWTEGSASYEQYF. Based on the CDR3 plus reference TRBV30 and TRBJ2-7, the full variable domain is SQTIHQWPATLVQPVGSPLSLECTVEGTSNPNLYWYRQAAGRGLQLLFYSVGIGQISSEVPQNLSASRPQDRQFILSSKKLLLSDSGFYLCAWTEGSASYEQYFGPGTRLTVT.

This clone has more than one count but fewer than ten. The chain links TRBV27 to TRBJ1-2; D is possibly TRBD1 (6 bases). The CDR3 runs to 13 residues. CDR1 is MNHEY and CDR2 is SMNVEV in the germline V gene (reference sequence). The V end lost 6 bases, the J end lost 5 bases, and 13 bases lay between the germline ends. The CDR3 coding sequence is TGTGCCAGCAGGACACAGGGCCCTTATGGCTACACCTTC. Translation gives CASRTQGPYGYTF.

This rearrangement joins TRBV6-5 to TRBJ1-1; no clear D. V was pared by 3 bases and J by 3 bases, with 8 bases between. CDR3 length equals 13 residues. Germline V gene lookup returns CDR1 MNHEY and CDR2 SVGAGI. The CDR3 nucleotides are TGTGCCAGCAGTTATAGGTGGGACACTGAAGCTTTCTTT. Its protein is CASSYRWDTEAFF.

This clone was seen many times. CDR3 loop: CASSHGPYTGELFF. The CDR3 DNA follows: TGTGCCAGCAGCCACGGACCCTACACCGGGGAGCTGTTTTTT. V usage is TRBV14 and J usage is TRBJ2-2; D is ambiguous. V dropped 3 bases and J dropped 3 bases, with 8 bases sitting between them. CDR1 is SGHDN, CDR2 FVKESK, per germline. This CDR3 contains 14 residues.

The V gene is TRBV28, the J gene TRBJ2-7, with D hard to call. The CDR3 runs to 17 residues. V was cut by 6 bases and J by 4 bases, with 25 bases left in between. Germline CDR1 reads MDHEN; CDR2 reads SYDVKM. The CDR3: CASRGSVVSNMLYEQYF. CDR3 coding DNA: TGTGCCAGCAGGGGTAGTGTGGTCAGCAACATGCTTTACGAGCAGTACTTC.

This chain connects TRBV27 to TRBJ2-7; a weak D match, TRBD2 (6 bases). The CDR3 totals 14 residues. V lost 5 bases to trimming and J lost 5 bases, with 16 bases between them. Per the germline V gene, CDR1 is MNHEY and CDR2 is SMNVEV (reference sequence). The CDR3 DNA sequence: TGTGCCAGCAGTCCGGTGAGGGACTGGAACGAGCAGTACTTC. It encodes CASSPVRDWNEQYF.

The chain carries TRBV30 and TRBJ2-1; D uncertain. CDR1 is GTSNPN and CDR2 is SVGIG in the germline V gene (reference sequence). Trimming shortened V by 3 bases and J by 4 bases, and 7 bases separated the two germline ends. The CDR3 is 12 amino acids. The CDR3, as DNA: TGTGCCTGGAGCAGAAAATACAATGAGCAGTTCTTC. Translating gives CAWSRKYNEQFF.

The J gene is TRBJ1-1, the V gene TRBV7-2; maybe TRBD1 (5 bases). The V gene lost 2 bases and the J gene lost 4 bases, with 17 bases spanning the gap. Germline V CDR1 and CDR2: SGHTA, FQGNSA. The CDR3 length is 16 residues. CDR3 region: CASSLWLRGWPTEAFF. The CDR3, as DNA: TGTGCCAGCAGCTTATGGCTGAGGGGATGGCCCACTGAAGCTTTCTTT.

This clone was picked up a small number of times. This chain joins TRBV11-2 and TRBJ1-5; tentatively, D is TRBD1 (5 bases). Between the trimmed V and J ends, which lost 3 bases and 5 bases, there was a span of 8 bases. The CDR3 consists of 13 residues. From germline, CDR1 is SGHAT and CDR2 FQNNGV. The CDR3 nucleotides read TGTGCCAGCAGCTTCGGAGGGGATCAGCCCCAGCATTTT. This gives the protein CASSFGGDQPQHF.

In its sample, this clone was seen a few times. The J gene is TRBJ1-1, the V gene TRBV9; a weak D match, TRBD1 (5 bases). V lost 5 bases, J lost 11 bases, and 16 bases lay in between. This CDR3 has 12 residues. The germline V gene encodes CDR1 SGDLS and CDR2 YYNGEE. CDR3 region: CASRGEAGTAFF. DNA for the CDR3: TGTGCCAGCAGAGGGGAGGCAGGGACGGCTTTCTTT.

The chain carries TRBV19 and TRBJ1-1, with D perhaps TRBD1 (6 bases). Germline loops: CDR1 LNHDA, CDR2 SQIVND (reference sequence). V lost 4 bases and J 6 bases, leaving 12 bases between the germline ends. The CDR3 contains 13 residues. CDR3 coding DNA: TGTGCCAGTAGTAGGGGGAGGGGGTCTGAAGCTTTCTTT. Its protein is CASSRGRGSEAFF.

The chain links TRBV7-3 to TRBJ2-3; D is unclear. The germline CDR1 and CDR2 sequences are SGHTA and FQGTGA. The CDR3 totals 14 residues. Trimming removed 1 base at V and 2 bases at J, with 7 bases between. CDR3: CASSLNYFTDTQYF. The CDR3 nucleotides are TGTGCCAGCAGCTTAAACTACTTCACAGATACGCAGTATTTT.

This rearrangement joins TRBV7-9 to TRBJ2-7, with D perhaps TRBD1 (5 bases). The CDR3 has 14 residues. Deletions cut 5 bases from V and 7 bases from J, with 18 bases between. The V gene's germline CDR1 is SEHNR and CDR2 FQNEAQ (reference sequence). The CDR3 loop reads CASSQIQGWMEQYF. The CDR3 nucleotides are TGTGCCAGCAGCCAGATTCAGGGTTGGATGGAGCAGTACTTC.

The chain joins TRBV7-2 to TRBJ1-1, with TRBD1 as a possible D gene (5 bases). This CDR3 spans 15 amino acids. Deletions cut 5 bases from V and 3 bases from J, with 16 bases between. In germline, CDR1 is SGHTA, CDR2 FQGNSA. The CDR3 sequence: CASSQRAGRHTEAFF. The DNA of the CDR3 is TGTGCCAGCAGCCAAAGAGCAGGGCGGCACACTGAAGCTTTCTTT.